A single sample gave rise to the 15 T cell receptor beta chains below, sequenced in a study of tumor and adjacent non-tumor tissue in lung cancer. Three rounds of nested PCR, following a modified ARM-PCR protocol, produced the TCRbeta library. TCRdb re-called the multiplex PCR reads through MiXCR, storing one row per CDR3 protein. Of approximately 77,000 distinct CDR3 sequences in the sample, roughly 80% are singletons; the top ten hold about 54%. This sample's RNA came from whole unsorted tissue. This non-tumor lung sample came from over 3 cm beyond the tumor edge. Sequencing input: distant non-tumor lung tissue. These receptors were taken from a man between 60 and 70 years old with non-small cell lung cancer.

Regarding this clonotype: This may come from a read error, since a much larger clone is one base off. It is likely a read error, because the conserved phenylalanine at the end of the CDR3 is missing. The V gene is TRBV10-3, the J gene TRBJ2-7, with D hard to call. Deletions cut 3 bases from V and 6 bases from J, with 9 bases between. The CDR3 is 12 residues long. The germline CDR1 and CDR2 sequences are ENHRY and SYGVKD. The CDR3 nucleotides are TGTGCCATCAGTGACCCGAATCGCGAGCAGTACTTA. Protein sequence: CAISDPNREQYL.

V usage is TRBV19 and J usage is TRBJ2-7; the D gene is possibly TRBD1 (6 bases). Germline V gives CDR1 LNHDA, CDR2 SQIVND (reference sequence). The V end was cut by 3 bases, the J end by 2 bases, with 23 bases between. The CDR3 extends over 18 amino acids. In DNA form, the CDR3 reads TGTGCCAGTAGTATTAGGCCCGGGATTAGGGACACCCCCTACGAGCAGTACTTC. Translating gives CASSIRPGIRDTPYEQYF.

To note about this clonotype: It is likely a read error, because the conserved phenylalanine at the end of the CDR3 is missing. This CDR3 is CARRTGNTGELFY. The CDR3 nucleotides read TGTGCCAGAAGAACGGGAAATACCGGGGAGCTGTTTTAT. V and J are TRBV6-2 or TRBV6-3 and TRBJ2-2; weak D call: TRBD2 (5 bases). Germline CDR1 reads MNHEY; CDR2 reads SVGEGT. The CDR3 has 13 amino acids. V was trimmed by 9 bases and J by 5 bases, leaving 13 bases between them.

About this clonotype itself: No conserved phenylalanine or tryptophan is present at the end of the CDR3, so a read error is the likely explanation. Because the CDR3's place on the DNA is in doubt, the DNA is left out and the CDR3 is given as listed by TCRdb. V gene TRBV6-5 combines with J gene TRBJ2-3. The CDR3 is 12 amino acids in total, end residues counted. CDR1 is MNHEY, CDR2 SVGAGI, per germline. CDR3 sequence: CASSAVTDTQYS.

Comments on this clonotype: Since the CDR3 does not end with the conserved phenylalanine or tryptophan, this likely comes from a read error. The rearrangement uses TRBV6-5 and TRBJ2-7; D is perhaps TRBD1 or TRBD2 (5 bases each). CDR3 length: 15 residues. In germline, CDR1 is MNHEY, CDR2 SVGAGI. The CDR3, as DNA: TGTGCCAGTTGCAATGGGGGAGTCACTCGCTACGATCAGTACCTC. Protein product: CASCNGGVTRYDQYL.

V and J are TRBV11-3 and TRBJ2-3, with D uncertain. The CDR3 runs to 16 residues. Trimming left V 5 bases short and J 2 bases short, with 17 bases between. CDR1 is SGHNT, CDR2 YENEEA, per germline. CDR3 DNA: TGTGCCAGCAGCCCACGCAAGTCGAGTGTCACAGATACGCAGTATTTT. Protein sequence: CASSPRKSSVTDTQYF.

As to this clonotype: Since the CDR3 does not end with the conserved phenylalanine or tryptophan, this likely comes from a read error. V is TRBV6-5 and J is TRBJ2-1, with D unresolved. Germline assignment: CDR1 MNHEY and CDR2 SVGAGI. V lost 0 bases to trimming and J lost 0 bases, with 12 bases between them. The CDR3 totals 17 residues. The CDR3 loop is CASSYSYGQSSYNEQFS. The CDR3 bases are TGTGCCAGCAGTTACTCGTACGGGCAGAGCTCCTACAATGAGCAGTTCTCC.

The chain combines TRBV11-3 with TRBJ2-2; D is possibly TRBD2 (6 bases). The CDR3 totals 18 residues. V gave up 4 bases and J gave up 15 bases, with 33 bases separating them. Germline CDR1 SGHNT, CDR2 YENEEA. CDR3 nucleotide sequence: TGTGCCAGCAGCTCCCGGGGAGCGGGTGGATACAGAGCCGGTGAGATGTTTTTT. Its translation is CASSSRGAGGYRAGEMFF.

Worth noting for this clonotype: This CDR3 fails to terminate in the conserved phenylalanine or tryptophan, so it likely reflects a read error. The chain links TRBV11-2 to TRBJ2-6; D uncertain. V was pared by 1 base and J by 0 bases, with 16 bases between. Germline CDR1 and CDR2: SGHAT and FQNNGV. The CDR3 is 19 amino acids. The CDR3 sequence is CASSLVTKDGPSGANVLTS. The CDR3 DNA reads as TGTGCCAGCAGCTTAGTTACAAAGGACGGGCCCTCTGGGGCCAACGTCCTGACTTCC.

The rearrangement links TRBV4-3 to TRBJ2-5, with D unresolved. V gave up 0 bases and J gave up 4 bases, with 18 bases separating them. Looked up from germline, CDR1 is LGHNA and CDR2 is YSLEER. The CDR3 is 17 residues long. Here the CDR3 reads CASSQESRLFLGETQYF. DNA of the CDR3: TGCGCCAGCAGCCAAGAATCCCGGCTCTTCTTGGGAGAGACCCAGTACTTC.

Concerning this clonotype itself: The conserved closing phenylalanine or tryptophan is absent in this CDR3, likely reflecting a read error. V is TRBV20-1 and J is TRBJ1-6, with D tentatively TRBD1 (5 bases). CDR1 and CDR2 from the germline V gene are DFQATT and SNEGSKA (reference sequence). V was pared by 2 bases and J by 8 bases, with 13 bases between. This CDR3 contains 14 residues. DNA for the CDR3: TGCAGTGCTAGACTCCAGGGAGAGCATTCACCCCTCCACTTA. Translated, it gives CSARLQGEHSPLHL.

This clonotype has only a few counts. Since a much larger clone is just one base distant, this may be a read error. The chain links TRBV20-1 to TRBJ2-7, with D unresolved. Trimming pared 8 bases from V and 0 bases from J, leaving 11 bases between. In germline, CDR1 is DFQATT, CDR2 SNEGSKA (reference sequence). The CDR3 consists of 12 residues. The CDR3 DNA sequence: TGCAGTACAACGACTGCCTCCTACGAGCAGTACTTC. Translated: CSTTTASYEQYF.

In this sample, this clonotype turned up a few times. This chain connects TRBV4-1 to TRBJ1-2; D not certain. The CDR3 has 14 residues. V lost 2 bases and J 2 bases, leaving 9 bases between the germline ends. CDR1 is MGHRA, CDR2 YSYEKL, per germline. In DNA form, the CDR3 reads TGCGCCAGCAGCCAAATTTCGGGGAACTATGGCTACACCTTC. This gives the protein CASSQISGNYGYTF.

Concerning this clonotype itself: A junction end diverges from the germline sequence, so it may reflect a read error. The chain couples TRBV5-6 to TRBJ1-1; D call uncertain. The CDR3 is 13 residues long. CDR1 and CDR2 (germline): SGHDT, YYEEEE. The CDR3 spells CTSSWGTCTEAFF. The CDR3 DNA sequence: TGTACCAGCAGCTGGGGTACATGCACTGAAGCTTTCTTT. The whole variable domain, remainder taken from reference TRBV5-6 and TRBJ1-1, is DAGVTQSPTHLIKTRGQQVTLRCSPKSGHDTVSWYQQALGQGPQFIFQYYEEEERQRGNFPDRFSGHQFPNYSSELNVNALLLGDSALYLCTSSWGTCTEAFFGQGTRLTVV.

Remarks on this clonotype: One end of the junction is discordant with germline, which a read error may explain. The DNA for the CDR3 is TGTACCAGCATGTTAGCGTTGTCGGGTTACAATGAGCAGTTCTTC. Translated, it gives CTSMLALSGYNEQFF. V usage is TRBV11-1 and J usage is TRBJ2-1; TRBD2 is a possible D gene (5 bases). Germline assignment: CDR1 SGHAT and CDR2 FQDESV (reference sequence). The CDR3 contains 15 residues.